The sequence of this TCR beta chain was determined in a study of T cells in tumors after PD-1 blockade. Background on the study: During anti-PD-1 treatment, some patients continued daily vismodegib 150 mg. Blood samples averaged about 110,000 templates (range about 22,000-260,000) and 36,000 or so unique clonotypes. Whole-study results and caveats: Peripheral recruitment is suggested, as some novel exhausted tumor clones were in pre-treatment blood.

Per the germline V gene, CDR1 is LNHDA and CDR2 is SQIVND (reference sequence). CDR3 length equals 13 residues. V was pared by 4 bases and J by 5 bases, with 12 bases between. A word on this clone: Its antigen is undetermined.

Tumor or blood genomic DNA was sequenced, with inputs of roughly 550 ng to 6,500 ng. Assay used: immunoSEQ multiplex PCR; TCRdb lists only in-frame clones, some missing. The profile shows tens of thousands of clones, around four fifths of them singletons. The chain combines TRBV19 with TRBJ2-7; D is possibly TRBD1 (5 bases). The receptor was isolated from a human donor with basal cell carcinoma. The source was PBMCs, collected before anti-PD-1 treatment. The CDR3 DNA sequence: TGTGCCAGTAGTACAGGGTATGAGGACGAGCAGTACTTC. This codes for CASSTGYEDEQYF.